Listed below are T cell receptor beta chains from one sample, sequenced in a study of blood T cell repertoires in COVID-19. The method was immunoSEQ multiplex PCR; TCRdb's version includes in-frame clones alone and lacks a portion of them. The table has under 250,000 clones, more than 70% seen once. Source material: PBMCs or T cells enriched from blood (not recorded which). The receptors here all came from a man aged 30 to 39 with acute COVID-19. CDR3s include the opening cysteine and the closing phenylalanine or tryptophan. The D gene is left open where the match is weak. The size entry is marked missing in some rows and otherwise reads once, few, many or a size class.

d_call j_call v_call clone_size cdr3_nt cdr3_aa
- TRBJ1-1 TRBV6-4 - TGTGCCAGCAGCCCCGGAGGGAAATTCACTGAAGCTTTCTTT CASSPGGKFTEAFF
TRBD2 TRBJ2-1 TRBV28 - TGTGCCATCCAAACAAGCGGGGGGTACAATGAGCAGTTCTTC CAIQTSGGYNEQFF
TRBD1 TRBJ2-2 TRBV18 - TGTGCCAGCTCACCACCTGTGGGACAGGGGGCCGGCGGGGAGCTGTTTTTT CASSPPVGQGAGGELFF
- TRBJ1-4 TRBV6-5 few TGTGCCAGCAGTCCCGACAGTTGGGGTGAAAAACTGTTTTTT CASSPDSWGEKLFF
TRBD2 TRBJ2-1 TRBV9 - TGTGCCAGCAGCGTAGCTCTTCTAGCGGGGACTTACAATGAGCAGTTCTTC CASSVALLAGTYNEQFF
- TRBJ2-3 TRBV10-3 - TGTGCCATCAGTGCCCTTGAGCACGGGGATACGCAGTATTTT CAISALEHGDTQYF
- TRBJ1-4 TRBV7-2 - TGTGCCAGCAGCTTAGGCGGGGACGGAGATGAAAAACTGTTTTTT CASSLGGDGDEKLFF
TRBD1 TRBJ1-3 TRBV28 - TGTGCCAGCAGCTCGAATGGTTTCGCCGGACGACAGGGAAGCTCTGGAAACACCATATATTTT CASSSNGFAGRQGSSGNTIYF
- TRBJ1-2 TRBV10-3 - TGTGCCATCAGTGAAAGTGTAGCCAACTATGGCTACACCTTC CAISESVANYGYTF
- TRBJ2-1 TRBV5-3 - TGTGCCAGAAACCTTCCCGCTTTGGACAGCTCCTACAATGAGCAGTTCTTC CARNLPALDSSYNEQFF
- TRBJ2-2 TRBV11-3 - TGTGCCAGCAGCCCCTCGGCGGGGCGGCTCACCGGGGAGCTGTTTTTT CASSPSAGRLTGELFF
TRBD2 TRBJ2-7 TRBV19 - TGTGCCAGTAGTTCCCTCAGGGGCGGAGCGGGGGCCACCTACGAGCAGTACTTC CASSSLRGGAGATYEQYF
TRBD2 TRBJ2-2 TRBV9 few TGTGCCAGCAGCGTATCAGCTAGCGGCCTACACGGGGAGCTGTTTTTT CASSVSASGLHGELFF
TRBD1 TRBJ1-1 TRBV28 - TGTGCCAGCAGTTACGACAGGGTGAACACTGAAGCTTTCTTT CASSYDRVNTEAFF
- TRBJ1-2 TRBV5-1 - TGCGCCAGCAGCTTGGAAGGGACAAGTGGCTACACCTTC CASSLEGTSGYTF
- TRBJ2-7 TRBV5-1 - TGCGCCAGCAGCTTCGGGTCGGAGGGAAAGCAGTACTTC CASSFGSEGKQYF
TRBD1 TRBJ1-2 TRBV6-5 - TGTGCCAGCAGTTACAGGATGGACAGGACGGGCTCTGGCTACACCTTC CASSYRMDRTGSGYTF
TRBD1 TRBJ2-1 TRBV3-1/TRBV3-2 - TGTGCCAGCAGCCACCCCCGGGACAGGGATTACAATGAGCAGTTCTTC CASSHPRDRDYNEQFF
- TRBJ2-1 TRBV24-1 - TGTGCCACCAGTGATTTGCAAATCGGGATCAATGAGCAGTTCTTC CATSDLQIGINEQFF
- TRBJ1-1 TRBV4-2 once TGTGCCAGCAGCCAACAGGGTTCCCCAGCTTTCTTT CASSQQGSPAFF
TRBD1 TRBJ1-4 TRBV11-2 - TGTGCCAGCAGCTTAGCAGGGGGATCGGGTGAAAAACTGTTTTTT CASSLAGGSGEKLFF
- TRBJ2-5 TRBV9 - TGTGCCAGCAGCGTCCAGGGCTTCCAAGAGACCCAGTACTTC CASSVQGFQETQYF
- TRBJ1-6 TRBV25-1 - TGTGCCAGTCGGGGGGTGAATAATTCACCCCTCCACTTT CASRGVNNSPLHF
- TRBJ1-1 TRBV6-2/TRBV6-3 - TGTGCCAGCAGTTACCTAGGGAACACTGAAGCTTTCTTT CASSYLGNTEAFF
TRBD1 TRBJ1-5 TRBV2 few TGTGCCAGCAGGTGGACAGGGGAAGTCTATAGCAATCAGCCCCAGCATTTT CASRWTGEVYSNQPQHF
- TRBJ2-2 TRBV9 - TGTGCCAGCAGCGTAGCTCCCGGCGGGGAGCTGTTTTTT CASSVAPGGELFF
- TRBJ2-7 TRBV5-1 - TGCGCCAGCAGCCCGGAGGGAGCTTACGAGCAGTACTTC CASSPEGAYEQYF
- TRBJ1-2 TRBV19 - TGTGCCAGTAGTTTAAGGACACCTAACTATGGCTACACCTTC CASSLRTPNYGYTF
- TRBJ2-7 TRBV7-9 - TGTGCCAGCAGTCCCGGGTCGTACTACGAGCAGTACTTC CASSPGSYYEQYF
- TRBJ1-1 TRBV12-3/TRBV12-4 - TGCCTGGACAGTGCGAACACTGAAGCTTTCTTT CLDSANTEAFF
TRBD1 TRBJ1-1 TRBV30 - TGTGCCTGGAGTGGTGGGACAGTAAACACTGAAGCTTTCTTT CAWSGGTVNTEAFF
- TRBJ2-5 TRBV5-1 - TGCGCCAGCAGCTCAATCGGGGGGCTAGAAGAGTCCCAGTACTTC CASSSIGGLEESQYF
- TRBJ1-1 TRBV27 - TGTGCCAGCAGTAGGGGGACGGCCACCGGCACTGAAGCTTTCTTT CASSRGTATGTEAFF
TRBD1 TRBJ1-1 TRBV5-1 - TGCGCCAGCAGCAGGAACACAGGGGGCGTTAGGAACACTGAAGCTTTCTTT CASSRNTGGVRNTEAFF
- TRBJ2-3 TRBV3-1/TRBV3-2 - TGTGCCAGCAGCCAGGAGAACAGGGCTGATTACACAGATACGCAGTATTTT CASSQENRADYTDTQYF
- TRBJ1-4 TRBV6-6 - TGTGCCAGCAGTTATAGCCGTAATGAAAAACTGTTTTTT CASSYSRNEKLFF
- TRBJ1-4 TRBV7-6 - TGTGCCAGCAGCTCCCTTGCCAAGGGGGATGAAAAACTGTTTTTT CASSSLAKGDEKLFF
TRBD2 TRBJ2-7 TRBV5-1 - TGCGCCAGCAGCTCTCTGCTTGCGGGGGATATGTACTTC CASSSLLAGDMYF
- TRBJ1-5 TRBV3-1/TRBV3-2 - TGTGCCAGCAGCAAGGGACTGCTCAATCAGCCCCAGCATTTT CASSKGLLNQPQHF
TRBD1 TRBJ1-3 TRBV2 - TGTGCCAGCAGAGAGGGGACAGGGAGGGGAAACACCATATATTTT CASREGTGRGNTIYF
- TRBJ2-4 TRBV28 - TGTGCCAGCAGTCGGACAGTAAGGGGCAAAAACATTCAGTACTTC CASSRTVRGKNIQYF
- TRBJ1-1 TRBV7-9 - TGTGCCAGCAGTAACTCGAACACTGAAGCTTTCTTT CASSNSNTEAFF
- TRBJ1-1 TRBV5-1 - TGCGCCAGCAGCCGTCAACAGATGATGAACACTGAAGCTTTCTTT CASSRQQMMNTEAFF
- TRBJ1-1 TRBV12-3/TRBV12-4 - TGTGCCAGCAGTTTTGGCACCAACACTGAAGCTTTCTTT CASSFGTNTEAFF
- TRBJ2-7 TRBV4-2 - TGTGCCAGCAGCCAAGATCCCGGTATGCCCTCCTACGAGCAGTACTTC CASSQDPGMPSYEQYF